One sample yielded the 3 T cell receptor beta chains listed below, sequenced in a study of cytomegalovirus exposure and HLA in healthy donors. The PCR contained 60 Vbeta and 13 Jbeta primers. The method was immunoSEQ multiplex PCR; TCRdb's version includes in-frame clones alone and lacks a portion of them. The sample shows about 200,000 clones, approximately 83% of them seen only once. Sequencing was done on a sample of PBMCs. These receptors originate from a boy aged 2 to 10 in good health and CMV-seronegative.

This chain links TRBV7-9 with TRBJ2-7; 7 bases fit TRBD1. Per germline, CDR1 SEHNR and CDR2 FQNEAQ (reference sequence). The CDR3 extends over 15 amino acids. The ends lost 8 bases at V and 0 bases at J; junction bases unmatched: 10. The CDR3 spells CASGGAGGSSYEQYF. The CDR3 bases are TGTGCCAGCGGTGGCGCAGGGGGAAGCTCCTACGAGCAGTACTTC. Full variable domain (remainder filled in from reference TRBV7-9 and TRBJ2-7): DTGVSQNPRHKITKRGQNVTFRCDPISEHNRLYWYRQTLGQGPEFLTYFQNEAQLEKSRLLSDRFSAERPKGSFSTLEIQRTEQGDSAMYLCASGGAGGSSYEQYFGPGTRLTVT.

The chain couples TRBV6-6 to TRBJ2-5, with 7 bases matching TRBD1. Germline CDR1 and CDR2: MNHNY and SVGAGI (reference sequence). V shed 6 bases, J shed 0 bases, and the junction held 4 bases outside the gene matches. This CDR3 contains 14 residues. CDR3 residues: CASSRGQHQETQYF. For the CDR3, the DNA is TGTGCCAGCAGCCGGGGACAGCACCAAGAGACCCAGTACTTC.

This clone was counted once. The V call is TRBV2, the J call TRBJ2-4, with TRBD1 as a possible D gene (6 bases). CDR1 and CDR2 (germline): SNHLY, FYNNEI. V lost 2 bases and J 6 bases, leaving 17 bases between the germline ends. The CDR3 consists of 16 residues. The CDR3, as DNA: TGTGCCAGCAGTGAACAGGGGCCCCTGTACGGAAACATTCAGTACTTC. This sequence encodes CASSEQGPLYGNIQYF.